The following is a T cell receptor (beta chain) sequence with its context. Some clones are missing from TCRdb's copy, which holds only in-frame ones; the method was immunoSEQ multiplex PCR. The sample holds 85,000 to 90,000 clones, 94% seen once. The data were obtained in a study of T cell changes during pregnancy in multiple sclerosis. This CDR3 is 13 amino acids long. Trimming shortened V by 2 bases and J by 6 bases, and 11 bases separated the two germline ends. Germline CDR1 MGHRA, CDR2 YSYEKL. The specimen was peripheral blood, collected after pregnancy. This clonotype originated in a female donor in good health, enrolled as a control in a pregnancy study. The chain joins TRBV4-1 to TRBJ2-7; D might be TRBD2 (6 bases). The CDR3 reads CASSQLGTLEQYF. The CDR3 bases are TGCGCCAGCAGCCAACTTGGGACTCTCGAGCAGTACTTC.